This is a list of T cell receptor beta chains from one sample in a study of OX40 agonist ivuxolimab in advanced cancers. The assay was immunoSEQ multiplex PCR, and TCRdb's table has in-frame clones only and misses some. This table has more than 45,000 clones, around 77% appearing once. The source was CD4+ or CD8+ T cells sorted from blood, collected in a trial of the OX40 agonist ivuxolimab. These receptors were collected from an adult with an advanced solid tumor such as melanoma, head and neck, liver or kidney cancer. The CDR3 runs from the conserved cysteine through the conserved F or W. D genes are given only for firm matches. Only part of the rows carry a size: once, few, many, or a class if the clone is expanded.

-,TRBJ2-5,TRBV29-1,-,CSVEGREWETQYF,TGCAGCGTTGAAGGTCGCGAGTGGGAGACCCAGTACTTC
-,TRBJ1-1,TRBV5-4,-,CASSAAENTEAFF,TGTGCCAGCAGCGCAGCAGAGAACACTGAAGCTTTCTTT
-,TRBJ2-1,TRBV2,TRBD2,CASRNLGLAGSYNEQFF,TGTGCCAGCAGAAACTTGGGACTAGCGGGCTCCTACAATGAGCAGTTCTTC
-,TRBJ1-2,TRBV5-4,-,CASSTDLYGYTF,TGTGCCAGCAGCACCGATTTATATGGCTACACCTTC
-,TRBJ2-3,TRBV19,-,CASKGRRSSTDTQYF,TGTGCCAGTAAGGGCAGGCGGTCTAGCACAGATACGCAGTATTTT
-,TRBJ1-3,TRBV15,TRBD1,CATADRGPGNTIYF,TGTGCCACCGCGGACAGGGGCCCTGGAAACACCATATATTTT
-,TRBJ2-5,TRBV18,TRBD1,CASSPYADREGETQYF,TGTGCCAGCTCACCATATGCGGACAGGGAAGGGGAGACCCAGTACTTC
-,TRBJ2-1,TRBV6-5,TRBD2,CASTYSGSDYNEQFF,TGTGCCAGCACCTACAGCGGGAGCGACTACAATGAGCAGTTCTTC
many,TRBJ2-2,TRBV7-2,-,CASSLRQLANTGELFF,TGTGCCAGCAGCCTCAGGCAGCTAGCGAACACCGGGGAGCTGTTTTTT
-,TRBJ1-2,TRBV29-1,-,CSVELGGLGYGYTF,TGCAGCGTTGAATTGGGGGGGCTGGGCTATGGCTACACCTTC
-,TRBJ2-7,TRBV5-4,TRBD2,CASSSDFAGGVHEQYF,TGTGCCAGCAGCTCAGACTTCGCGGGAGGGGTCCACGAGCAGTACTTC
-,TRBJ2-5,TRBV5-1,-,CASSFQHNSETQYF,TGCGCCAGCAGCTTCCAACACAACTCGGAGACCCAGTACTTC
-,TRBJ1-1,TRBV6-1,-,CASTYGWGTEAFF,TGTGCCAGCACCTATGGGTGGGGCACTGAAGCTTTCTTT
-,TRBJ2-5,TRBV10-2,TRBD2,CASSEFSTSGSLRETQYF,TGCGCCAGCAGTGAGTTCTCGACTAGCGGGAGTTTAAGAGAGACCCAGTACTTC
-,TRBJ2-1,TRBV28,-,CASSFQYEQFF,TGTGCCAGCAGTTTTCAATATGAGCAGTTCTTC
-,TRBJ2-3,TRBV18,-,CASSPGSTDTQYF,TGTGCCAGCTCACCAGGCAGCACAGATACGCAGTATTTT
-,TRBJ1-5,TRBV7-8,-,CASSSTGFNQPQHF,TGTGCCAGCAGCTCAACAGGGTTCAATCAGCCCCAGCATTTT
-,TRBJ2-3,TRBV14,TRBD2,CASSQILAGADTQYF,TGTGCCAGCAGCCAAATACTAGCGGGAGCAGATACGCAGTATTTT
once,TRBJ2-7,TRBV7-3,TRBD2,CASSDIGLASEQYF,TGTGCCAGCAGCGACATCGGACTAGCCTCTGAGCAGTACTTC
few,TRBJ1-2,TRBV2,-,CASRNTGLGGYTF,TGTGCCAGCAGGAATACGGGACTTGGAGGCTACACCTTC
-,TRBJ2-1,TRBV7-9,-,CAYENGGAYNEQFF,TGTGCTTACGAGAACGGTGGGGCCTACAATGAGCAGTTCTTC
few,TRBJ2-1,TRBV7-9,-,CASSPSITSEQFF,TGTGCCAGCAGCCCCTCGATAACCAGTGAGCAGTTCTTC
-,TRBJ1-1,TRBV12-5,-,CASGLGQRNTEAFF,TGTGCTAGTGGTTTAGGACAGAGGAACACTGAAGCTTTCTTT
-,TRBJ1-2,TRBV27,-,CASSLNRDAYGYTF,TGTGCCAGCAGTTTAAACCGGGACGCCTATGGCTACACCTTC
-,TRBJ2-2,TRBV25-1,TRBD2,CASSDSGRAGGELFF,TGTGCCAGCAGTGATAGCGGGAGGGCGGGCGGGGAGCTGTTTTTT
-,TRBJ1-2,TRBV9,-,CASSVTPAAYGYTF,TGTGCCAGCAGCGTAACGCCGGCAGCCTATGGCTACACCTTC
-,TRBJ2-5,TRBV11-1,-,CASSFLAWETQYF,TGTGCCAGCAGCTTCCTAGCATGGGAGACCCAGTACTTC
-,TRBJ2-1,TRBV19,TRBD2,CASFTSGSDEQFF,TGTGCCAGTTTCACTAGCGGGAGCGATGAGCAGTTCTTC
-,TRBJ1-5,TRBV4-1,-,CASSHELGQKRYQPQHF,TGCGCCAGCAGCCACGAGCTAGGACAGAAACGATATCAGCCCCAGCATTTT
-,TRBJ2-7,TRBV5-4,TRBD2,CASSLGNLADYSYEQYF,TGTGCCAGCAGCTTGGGTAACCTAGCGGACTACTCCTACGAGCAGTACTTC
-,TRBJ2-7,TRBV6-1,TRBD1,CASSARDRGDEQYF,TGTGCCAGCAGTGCCCGGGACAGGGGGGACGAGCAGTACTTC
-,TRBJ1-4,TRBV28,-,CASSRVQAGFEKLFF,TGTGCCAGCAGTAGAGTCCAGGCAGGGTTTGAAAAACTGTTTTTT
-,TRBJ1-6,TRBV27,-,CASSLSGGGRNSPLHF,TGTGCCAGCAGTTTATCTGGTGGGGGCAGAAATTCACCCCTCCACTTT
-,TRBJ2-7,TRBV7-8,TRBD2,CASSLDGGAAVRREQYF,TGTGCCAGCAGCTTAGACGGGGGGGCTGCCGTACGTCGCGAGCAGTACTTC
-,TRBJ2-5,TRBV9,TRBD2,CASSATSGRAETQYF,TGTGCCAGCAGCGCGACTAGCGGGAGGGCCGAGACCCAGTACTTC
-,TRBJ2-1,TRBV18,-,CASSPPSSNEQFF,TGTGCCAGCTCACCTCCTAGTTCAAATGAGCAGTTCTTC
-,TRBJ1-2,TRBV6-1,-,CASSLGFNYGYTF,TGTGCCAGCAGTTTGGGGTTTAACTATGGCTACACCTTC
-,TRBJ1-2,TRBV28,-,CASSTPSEGNYGYTF,TGTGCCAGCAGTACCCCCTCGGAGGGGAACTATGGCTACACCTTC
-,TRBJ1-3,TRBV25-1,-,CASSEPGALGNTIYF,TGTGCCAGCAGTGAACCGGGGGCGCTTGGAAACACCATATATTTT
-,TRBJ2-5,TRBV6-5,-,CASSYSKAEASQYF,TGTGCCAGCAGTTACTCGAAAGCGGAAGCCTCCCAGTACTTC
-,TRBJ1-1,TRBV30,-,CAWSEWSRSTEAFF,TGTGCCTGGAGTGAATGGTCGAGGAGCACTGAAGCTTTCTTT
-,TRBJ2-1,TRBV2,-,CASSEAELTTNEQFF,TGTGCCAGCAGTGAAGCAGAACTTACGACGAATGAGCAGTTCTTC
-,TRBJ1-2,TRBV10-2,-,CASSESIGSNYGYTF,TGCGCCAGCAGTGAGTCGATCGGAAGTAACTATGGCTACACCTTC
-,TRBJ2-3,TRBV20-1,-,CSASQDTQYF,TGCAGTGCTAGCCAAGATACGCAGTATTTT